This TCR beta chain was sequenced for a study of untreated major depressive disorder. Findings and limits, study-wide: Compared with controls, depressed patients showed more TRBV05-01 (Vbeta 5.1) usage in CD4+ T cells.

Each depressed patient was pairwise matched to a non-depressed control for sex, age, current smoking status and body mass index. Trimming pared 8 bases from V and 1 base from J, leaving 15 bases between. The CDR3 length is 15 residues. CDR1 and CDR2 (germline): MNHNS, SASEGT. This table comes from immunoSEQ multiplex PCR, and its TCRdb copy is limited to in-frame clones, with some not included. The repertoire holds roughly 25,000 clones, with roughly nine tenths as singletons. In regard to this clone: Its target is unknown.

The rearrangement links TRBV6-1 to TRBJ1-5; D not certain. Sequences were obtained from CD4+ T cells from PBMCs. This clonotype was sampled from a woman aged 30 to 39 with major depressive disorder. CDR3 nucleotide sequence: TGTGCCAGCTATGAGGCCCCTTGGAGCAATCAGCCCCAGCATTTT. It codes for CASYEAPWSNQPQHF.